The clone carrying this TCR beta chain was counted between two and nine times. TCRdb passed the 5' RACE reads through MiXCR, listing each CDR3 protein once. The sample records hundreds of thousands of distinct CDR3 sequences, over 4% being singletons. J was trimmed by 7 bases and V by 1 base; bases with no gene match: 6. The CDR3 extends over 15 amino acids. From germline, CDR1 is SEHNR and CDR2 FQNEAQ (reference sequence). The data stem from a study of T cells after yellow fever vaccination. The sequence derives from a man aged 18 to 35 who received the YFV17D yellow fever vaccine. The sample here was PBMCs, taken 5 days after the yellow fever booster vaccination. The chain has TRBV7-9 and TRBJ1-5; 8 nucleotides line up with TRBD1. This CDR3 reads CASSLGTGSSQPQHF. For the CDR3, the DNA is TGTGCCAGCAGCTTAGGGACAGGGTCGTCCCAGCCCCAGCATTTT.